Included here is one T cell receptor beta chain sequence, with context. Its target is unknown. The sample originates from a study of T cell responses to AZD1222 COVID-19 vaccine. Study-level results: After the peak T cell response, and only then, were repertoires sampled. Increases in Spike-specific TCR breadth and depth were seen after two AZD1222 doses.

CDR3 length equals 17 residues. The germline gives CDR1 SNHLY, CDR2 FYNNEI. V lost 6 bases and J 5 bases, leaving 23 bases between the germline ends. Sequencing used immunoSEQ multiplex PCR; TCRdb keeps in-frame clones, though not all of them. In the table there are approximately 190,000 clones, around 93% of which are singletons. The V and J genes are TRBV2 and TRBJ2-1; D could derive from TRBD1 or TRBD2 (7 bases each). This TCR was recovered from an adult in good health. This material consisted of peripheral blood, taken on day 0 of AZD1222 vaccination. This CDR3 is CASSAPNRGAGHNEQFF. CDR3 nucleotide sequence: TGTGCCAGCAGCGCACCAAACAGGGGAGCGGGGCACAATGAGCAGTTCTTC.